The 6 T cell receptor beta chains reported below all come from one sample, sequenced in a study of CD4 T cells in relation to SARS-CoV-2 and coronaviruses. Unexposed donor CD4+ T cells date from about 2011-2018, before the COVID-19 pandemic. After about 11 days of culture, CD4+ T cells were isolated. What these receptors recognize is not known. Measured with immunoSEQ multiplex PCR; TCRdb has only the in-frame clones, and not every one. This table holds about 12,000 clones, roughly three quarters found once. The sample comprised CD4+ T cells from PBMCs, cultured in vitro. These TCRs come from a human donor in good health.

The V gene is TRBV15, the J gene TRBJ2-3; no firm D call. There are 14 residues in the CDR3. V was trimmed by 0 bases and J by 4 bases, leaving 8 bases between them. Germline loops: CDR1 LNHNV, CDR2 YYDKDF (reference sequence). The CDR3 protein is CATSRDLAADTQYF. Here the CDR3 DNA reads TGTGCCACCAGCAGAGACTTGGCCGCAGATACGCAGTATTTT.

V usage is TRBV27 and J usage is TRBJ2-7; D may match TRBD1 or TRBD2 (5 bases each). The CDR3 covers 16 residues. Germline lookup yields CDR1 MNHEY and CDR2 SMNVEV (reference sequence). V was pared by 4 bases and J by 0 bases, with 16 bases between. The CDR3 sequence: CASSWDPRPSSYEQYF. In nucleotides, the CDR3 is TGTGCCAGCAGTTGGGACCCACGACCTTCCTCCTACGAGCAGTACTTC.

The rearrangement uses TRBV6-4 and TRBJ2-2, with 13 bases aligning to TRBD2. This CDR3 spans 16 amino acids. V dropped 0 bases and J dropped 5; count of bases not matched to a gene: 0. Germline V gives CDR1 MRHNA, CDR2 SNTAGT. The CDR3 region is CASSDSTSGRTGELFF. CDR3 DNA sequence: TGTGCCAGCAGTGACTCGACTAGCGGGAGGACCGGGGAGCTGTTTTTT.

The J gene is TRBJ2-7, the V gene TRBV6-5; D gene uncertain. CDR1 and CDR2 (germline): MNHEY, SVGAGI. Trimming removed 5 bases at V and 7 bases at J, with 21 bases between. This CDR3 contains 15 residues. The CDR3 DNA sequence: TGTGCCAGCAGTCGAAGTGGTGGAAGGTTGGAGGAGCAGTACTTC. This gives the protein CASSRSGGRLEEQYF.

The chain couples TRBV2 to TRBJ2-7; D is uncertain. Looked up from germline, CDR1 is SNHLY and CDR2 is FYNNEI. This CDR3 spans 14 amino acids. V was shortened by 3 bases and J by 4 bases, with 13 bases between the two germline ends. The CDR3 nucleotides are TGTGCCAGCAGTGAGGCCAGGCTCAAATACGAGCAGTACTTC. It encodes CASSEARLKYEQYF.

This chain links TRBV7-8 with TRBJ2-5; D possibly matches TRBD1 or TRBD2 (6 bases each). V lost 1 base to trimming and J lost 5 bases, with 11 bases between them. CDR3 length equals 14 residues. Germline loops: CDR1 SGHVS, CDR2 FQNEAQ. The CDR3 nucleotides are TGTGCCAGCAGCTTAGTAGGGGGGCTGGAGACCCAGTACTTC. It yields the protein CASSLVGGLETQYF.